This TCR beta chain is from a study of T cell responses to AZD1222 COVID-19 vaccine. In the study overall: Second doses that came at about 4 or about 12 weeks were put together.

With respect to this clone: No antigen is known for it.

Repertoires were generated with immunoSEQ multiplex PCR, while TCRdb's copy carries only in-frame clones and drops some. The top ten clones hold approximately 2.8% of a sample with 75,000 to 100,000 clones, roughly 90% of them seen once. The CDR3 extends over 14 amino acids. Germline CDR1 reads ENHRY; CDR2 reads SYGVKD. The junction had 6 bases not matched to a gene; V was cut back by 6 bases and J by 5 bases. Findings and limits, study-wide: The repertoires were collected only after the peak T cell response.

The receptor was isolated from an adult in good health. The chain carries TRBV10-3 and TRBJ1-5, with 8 bases lining up with TRBD1. Sequences were derived from peripheral blood, sampled on day 0 of AZD1222 vaccination. The DNA for the CDR3 is TGTGCCATCAGCCGACAGGGGAACGATCAGCCCCAGCATTTT. This gives the protein CAISRQGNDQPQHF.